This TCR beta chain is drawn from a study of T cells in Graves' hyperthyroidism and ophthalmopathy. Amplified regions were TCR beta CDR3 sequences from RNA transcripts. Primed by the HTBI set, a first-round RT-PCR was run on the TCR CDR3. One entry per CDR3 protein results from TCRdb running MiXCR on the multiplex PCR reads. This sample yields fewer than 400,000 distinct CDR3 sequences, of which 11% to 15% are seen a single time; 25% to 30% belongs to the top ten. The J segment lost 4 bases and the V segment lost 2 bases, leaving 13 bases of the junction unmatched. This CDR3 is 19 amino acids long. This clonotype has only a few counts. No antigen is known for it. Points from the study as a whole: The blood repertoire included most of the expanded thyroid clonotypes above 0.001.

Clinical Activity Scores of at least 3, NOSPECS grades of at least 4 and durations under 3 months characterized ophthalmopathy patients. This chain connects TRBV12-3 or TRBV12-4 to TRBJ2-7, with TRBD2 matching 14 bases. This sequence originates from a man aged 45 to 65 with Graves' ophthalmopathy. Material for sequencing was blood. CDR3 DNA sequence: TGTGCCAGCAGTTTATCCTCCCGACTAGCGGGAGGGCCCATGTACGAGCAGTACTTC. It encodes CASSLSSRLAGGPMYEQYF.